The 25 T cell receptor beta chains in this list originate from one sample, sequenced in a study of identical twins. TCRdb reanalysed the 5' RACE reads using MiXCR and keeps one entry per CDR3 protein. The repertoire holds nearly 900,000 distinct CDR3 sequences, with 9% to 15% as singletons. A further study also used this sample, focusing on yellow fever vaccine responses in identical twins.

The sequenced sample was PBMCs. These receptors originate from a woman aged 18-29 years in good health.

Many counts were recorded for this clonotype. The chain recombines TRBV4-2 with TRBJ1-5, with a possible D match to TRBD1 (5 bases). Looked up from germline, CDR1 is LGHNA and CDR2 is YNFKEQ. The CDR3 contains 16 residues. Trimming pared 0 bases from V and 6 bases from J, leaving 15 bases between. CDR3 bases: TGTGCCAGCAGCCAAGAACTTGAGGCGGGGGGTCAGCCCCAGCATTTT. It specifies CASSQELEAGGQPQHF.

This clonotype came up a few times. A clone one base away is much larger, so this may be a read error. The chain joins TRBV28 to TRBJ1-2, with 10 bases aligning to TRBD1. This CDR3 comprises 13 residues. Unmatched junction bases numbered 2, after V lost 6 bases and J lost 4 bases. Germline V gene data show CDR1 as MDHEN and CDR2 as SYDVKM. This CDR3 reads CASRGQGIYGYTF. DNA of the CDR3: TGTGCCAGCAGGGGACAGGGGATCTATGGCTACACCTTC.

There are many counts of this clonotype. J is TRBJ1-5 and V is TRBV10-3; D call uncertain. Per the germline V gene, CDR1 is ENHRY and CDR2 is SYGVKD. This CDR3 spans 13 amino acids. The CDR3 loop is CPRRKGTNQPQHF. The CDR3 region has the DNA TGTCCACGTAGGAAGGGAACCAATCAGCCCCAGCATTTT.

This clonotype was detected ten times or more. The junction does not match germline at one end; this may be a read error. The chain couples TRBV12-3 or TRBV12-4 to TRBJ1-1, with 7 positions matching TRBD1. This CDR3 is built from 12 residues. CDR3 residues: CASRGTENEAYF. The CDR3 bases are TGTGCCAGCAGGGGGACAGAAAATGAAGCTTACTTT.

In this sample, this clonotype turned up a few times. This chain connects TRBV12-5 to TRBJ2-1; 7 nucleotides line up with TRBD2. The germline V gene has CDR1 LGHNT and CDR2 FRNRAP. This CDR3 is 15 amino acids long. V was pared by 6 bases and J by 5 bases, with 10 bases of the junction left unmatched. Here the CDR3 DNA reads TGTGCTAGTGGCCGTCGACTAGCCCCCCACAATGAGCAGTTCTTC. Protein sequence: CASGRRLAPHNEQFF.

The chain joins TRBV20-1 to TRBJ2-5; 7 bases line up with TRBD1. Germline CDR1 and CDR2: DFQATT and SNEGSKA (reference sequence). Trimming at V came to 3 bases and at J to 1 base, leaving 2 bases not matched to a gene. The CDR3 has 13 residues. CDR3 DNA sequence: TGCAGTGCTAGGGGACAGATCCAAGAGACCCAGTACTTC. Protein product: CSARGQIQETQYF.

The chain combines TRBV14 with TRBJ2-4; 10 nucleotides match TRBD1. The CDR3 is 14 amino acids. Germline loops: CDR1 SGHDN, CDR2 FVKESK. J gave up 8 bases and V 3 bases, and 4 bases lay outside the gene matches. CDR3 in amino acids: CASSQGQGFYIQYF. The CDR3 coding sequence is TGTGCCAGCAGCCAGGGACAGGGGTTCTACATTCAGTACTTC. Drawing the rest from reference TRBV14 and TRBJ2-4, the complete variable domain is EAGVTQFPSHSVIEKGQTVTLRCDPISGHDNLYWYRRVMGKEIKFLLHFVKESKQDESGMPNNRFLAERTGGTYSTLKVQPAELEDSGVYFCASSQGQGFYIQYFGAGTRLSVL.

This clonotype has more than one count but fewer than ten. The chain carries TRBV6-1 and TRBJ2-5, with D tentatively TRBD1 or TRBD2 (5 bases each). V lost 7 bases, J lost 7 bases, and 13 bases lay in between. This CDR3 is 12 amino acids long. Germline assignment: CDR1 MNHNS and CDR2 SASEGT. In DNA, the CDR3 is TGTGCCAGCACCTTAGGTGGGGGGACCCAGTACTTC. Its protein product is CASTLGGGTQYF.

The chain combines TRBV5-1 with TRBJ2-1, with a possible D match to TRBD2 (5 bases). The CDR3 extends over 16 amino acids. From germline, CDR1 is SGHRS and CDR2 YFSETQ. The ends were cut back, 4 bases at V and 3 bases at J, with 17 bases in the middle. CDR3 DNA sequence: TGCGCCAGCAGCAGTATTATGGGAGTTGGCTACAATGAGCAGTTCTTC. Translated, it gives CASSSIMGVGYNEQFF.

The chain's CDR3 is CASSLDRESNTGELFF. The CDR3 region has the DNA TGTGCCAGCAGCTTGGACCGGGAGTCGAACACCGGGGAGCTGTTTTTT. This rearrangement joins TRBV5-6 to TRBJ2-2, with D possibly matching TRBD2 (6 bases). V was shortened by 0 bases and J by 0 bases, with 9 bases between the two germline ends. Germline-derived CDR1 and CDR2 are SGHDT and YYEEEE. This CDR3 is built from 16 residues.

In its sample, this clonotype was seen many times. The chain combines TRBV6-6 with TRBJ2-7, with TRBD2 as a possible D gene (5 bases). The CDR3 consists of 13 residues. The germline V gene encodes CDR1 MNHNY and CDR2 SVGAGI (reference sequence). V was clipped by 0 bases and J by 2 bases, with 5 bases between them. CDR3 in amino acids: CASSYSGTYEQYV. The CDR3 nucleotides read TGTGCCAGCAGTTACTCCGGGACCTACGAGCAGTACGTC.

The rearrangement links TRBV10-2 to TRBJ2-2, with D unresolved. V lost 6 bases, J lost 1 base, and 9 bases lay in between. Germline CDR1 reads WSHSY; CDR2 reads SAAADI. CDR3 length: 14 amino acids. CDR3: CASRGNLNTGELFF. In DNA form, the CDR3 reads TGCGCCAGCAGGGGGAACCTGAACACCGGGGAGCTGTTTTTT.

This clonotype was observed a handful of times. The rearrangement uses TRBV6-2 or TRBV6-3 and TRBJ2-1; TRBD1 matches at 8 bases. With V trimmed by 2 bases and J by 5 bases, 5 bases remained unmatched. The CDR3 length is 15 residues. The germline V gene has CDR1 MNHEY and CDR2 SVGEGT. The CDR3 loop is CASSYRGTGDNEQFF. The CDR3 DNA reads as TGTGCCAGCAGTTACCGAGGGACAGGCGACAATGAGCAGTTCTTC.

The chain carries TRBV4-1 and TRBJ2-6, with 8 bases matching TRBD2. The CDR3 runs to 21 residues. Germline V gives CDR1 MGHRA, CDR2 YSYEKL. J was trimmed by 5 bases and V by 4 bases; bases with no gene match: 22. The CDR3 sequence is CASSPIQREMSQVFRANVLTF. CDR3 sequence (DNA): TGCGCCAGCAGCCCTATACAGCGGGAGATGTCCCAAGTTTTTAGGGCCAACGTCCTGACTTTC.

The CDR3 bases are TGTGCCAGCAGACGACGCGGGACGTCGGGTGAGCAGTACTTC. The encoded protein is CASRRRGTSGEQYF. The chain has TRBV5-6 and TRBJ2-7; the D gene is possibly TRBD2 (6 bases). Per germline, CDR1 SGHDT and CDR2 YYEEEE. Trimming took 5 bases from V and 7 from J, leaving 19 bases between them. The CDR3 totals 14 residues.

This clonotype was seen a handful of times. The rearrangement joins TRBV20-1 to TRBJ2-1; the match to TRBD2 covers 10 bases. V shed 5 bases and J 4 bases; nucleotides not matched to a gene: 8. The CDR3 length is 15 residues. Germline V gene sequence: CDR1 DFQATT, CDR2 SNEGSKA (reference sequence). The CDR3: CSAGPILAGYNEQFF. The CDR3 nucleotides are TGCAGTGCTGGGCCCATACTAGCGGGGTACAATGAGCAGTTCTTC.

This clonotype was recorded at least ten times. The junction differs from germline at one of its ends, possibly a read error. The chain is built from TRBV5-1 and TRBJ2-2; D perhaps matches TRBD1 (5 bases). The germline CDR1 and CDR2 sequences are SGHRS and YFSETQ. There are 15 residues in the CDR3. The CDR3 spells CASSFSGSNTGELFF. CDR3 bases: TGTGCCAGCAGTTTTTCAGGGTCTAACACCGGGGAGCTGTTTTTT.

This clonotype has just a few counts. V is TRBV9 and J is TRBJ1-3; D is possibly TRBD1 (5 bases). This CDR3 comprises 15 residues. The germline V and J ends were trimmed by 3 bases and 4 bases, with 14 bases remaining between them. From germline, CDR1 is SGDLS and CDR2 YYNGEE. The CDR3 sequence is CASSARDGEGNTIYF. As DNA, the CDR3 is TGTGCCAGCAGCGCCCGGGACGGCGAGGGAAACACCATATATTTT.

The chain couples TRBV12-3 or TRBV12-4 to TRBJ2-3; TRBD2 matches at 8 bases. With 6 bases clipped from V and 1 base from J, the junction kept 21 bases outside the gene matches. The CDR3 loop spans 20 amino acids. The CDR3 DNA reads TGTGCCAGCAGCAAGACTAGCGACATAGGAGCTTTAGTGGGCACAGATACGCAGTATTTT. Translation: CASSKTSDIGALVGTDTQYF.

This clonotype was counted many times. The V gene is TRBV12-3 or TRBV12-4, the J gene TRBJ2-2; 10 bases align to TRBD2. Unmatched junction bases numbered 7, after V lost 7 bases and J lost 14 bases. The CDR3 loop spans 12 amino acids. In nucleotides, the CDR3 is TGTGCCAGCACCTTCGGGACTAGCGTCCTGTTTTTT. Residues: CASTFGTSVLFF.

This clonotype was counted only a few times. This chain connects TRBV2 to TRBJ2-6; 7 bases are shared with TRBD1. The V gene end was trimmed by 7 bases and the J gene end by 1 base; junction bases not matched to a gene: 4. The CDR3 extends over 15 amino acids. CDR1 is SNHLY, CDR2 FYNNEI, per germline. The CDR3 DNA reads TGTGCCAGCAAACCGACAGGGTCTGGGGCCAACGTCCTGACTTTC. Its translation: CASKPTGSGANVLTF.

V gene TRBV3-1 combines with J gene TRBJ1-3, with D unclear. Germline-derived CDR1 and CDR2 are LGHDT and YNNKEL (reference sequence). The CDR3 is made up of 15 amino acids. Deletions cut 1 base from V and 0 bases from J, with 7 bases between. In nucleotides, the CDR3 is TGTGCCAGCAGCCAAGCCGGTCCCTCTGGAAACACCATATATTTT. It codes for CASSQAGPSGNTIYF.

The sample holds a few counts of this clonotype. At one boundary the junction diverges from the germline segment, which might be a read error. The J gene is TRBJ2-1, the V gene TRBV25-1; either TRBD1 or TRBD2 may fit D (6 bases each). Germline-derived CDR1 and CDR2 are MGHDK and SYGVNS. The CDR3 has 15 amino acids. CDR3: CVSKEPGAGYNEQFF. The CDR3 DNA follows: TGTGTCAGCAAGGAACCAGGGGCGGGGTACAATGAGCAGTTCTTC.

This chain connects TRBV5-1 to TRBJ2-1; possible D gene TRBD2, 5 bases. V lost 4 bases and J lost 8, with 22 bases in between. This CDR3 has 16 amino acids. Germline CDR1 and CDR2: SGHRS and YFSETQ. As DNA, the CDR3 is TGCGCCAGCAGCCTGCGAACTAGTGAGTGGATCGATGAGCAGTTCTTC. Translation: CASSLRTSEWIDEQFF.

The CDR3 sequence: CSTQRPGETQYF. The CDR3 bases are TGCAGTACCCAGCGGCCGGGGGAGACCCAGTACTTC. The chain carries TRBV20-1 and TRBJ2-5; weak D call: TRBD2 (5 bases). The V gene's germline CDR1 is DFQATT and CDR2 SNEGSKA (reference sequence). Trimming removed 8 bases from V and 5 bases from J, with 15 bases in between. The length of the CDR3 is 12 residues.